These T cell receptor beta chains were read from a single sample in a study of blood T cell repertoires in COVID-19. The protocol was immunoSEQ multiplex PCR, while the TCRdb copy is restricted to in-frame clones and leaves out a portion. The sample carries about 300,000 clones, around 92% recorded once. Sequencing was done on a sample of peripheral blood. Receptors were obtained from a woman aged 30 to 39 with COVID-19, enrolled during active disease. The CDR3 runs from the conserved cysteine through the conserved F or W. The D gene is left open where the match is weak. The size entry is marked missing in some rows and otherwise reads once, few, many or a size class.

D | J | V | size | CDR3 | DNA
. | TRBJ2-7 | TRBV4-3 | . | CASSQAAGQSYEQYF | TGCGCCAGCAGCCAAGCAGCGGGCCAAAGCTACGAGCAGTACTTC
. | TRBJ1-2 | TRBV19 | . | CASSIDQPGNHGYTF | TGTGCCAGTAGTATAGATCAACCAGGGAATCATGGCTACACCTTC
TRBD1 | TRBJ2-1 | TRBV6-5 | . | CASSQDRGDYEQFF | TGTGCCAGCAGTCAGGACAGGGGGGACTATGAGCAGTTCTTC
TRBD1 | TRBJ1-2 | TRBV11-2 | . | CASTGHRGANYGYTF | TGTGCCAGCACCGGGCACAGGGGAGCTAACTATGGCTACACCTTC
TRBD1 | TRBJ1-1 | TRBV5-4 | once | CASSTGQGSRGSSAFF | TGTGCCAGCAGCACAGGACAGGGGAGTAGAGGTAGTTCAGCTTTCTTT
TRBD1 | TRBJ1-5 | TRBV10-3 | . | CAISQGQMGNQPQHF | TGTGCCATCAGCCAGGGACAGATGGGGAATCAGCCCCAGCATTTT
. | TRBJ2-5 | TRBV4-2 | . | CASSQVRQQETQYF | TGTGCCAGCAGCCAAGTTAGACAGCAAGAGACCCAGTACTTC
. | TRBJ2-5 | TRBV7-2 | . | CATFSSSWGGEETQYF | TGTGCCACCTTCTCGTCGTCCTGGGGGGGCGAGGAGACCCAGTACTTC
TRBD2 | TRBJ2-1 | TRBV2 | . | CASTGLVLEQFF | TGTGCCAGCACCGGACTAGTTTTGGAGCAGTTCTTC
TRBD1 | TRBJ1-3 | TRBV15 | . | CATSRSGQENTIYF | TGTGCCACCAGCAGATCTGGACAGGAGAACACCATATATTTT
TRBD1 | TRBJ2-7 | TRBV29-1 | . | CSVKGRGTGVSYEQYF | TGCAGCGTCAAAGGGCGCGGGACAGGGGTCTCCTACGAGCAGTACTTC
. | TRBJ1-2 | TRBV19 | . | CASSRDFLSYGYTF | TGTGCCAGTAGCCGGGACTTTTTGTCCTATGGCTACACCTTC
. | TRBJ1-3 | TRBV10-3 | . | CAIRTNSGNTIYF | TGTGCCATCAGGACAAACTCTGGAAACACCATATATTTT
. | TRBJ2-5 | TRBV7-2 | . | CASSFSDQETQYF | TGTGCCAGCAGCTTTTCAGACCAAGAGACCCAGTACTTC
. | TRBJ1-2 | TRBV5-1 | . | CASSLAGNGYTF | TGCGCCAGCAGCTTGGCGGGGAACGGCTACACCTTC
TRBD1 | TRBJ1-6 | TRBV5-4 | . | CASSSALTGLDSPLHF | TGTGCCAGCAGCTCGGCTTTGACAGGGTTAGATTCACCCCTCCACTTT
. | TRBJ2-2 | TRBV30 | . | CAWMGDREVFTGELFF | TGTGCCTGGATGGGAGACAGGGAGGTTTTCACCGGGGAGCTGTTTTTT
TRBD2 | TRBJ2-3 | TRBV4-1 | once | CASSPGLAGQSTDTQYF | TGCGCCAGCAGCCCGGGACTAGCGGGGCAAAGCACAGATACGCAGTATTTT
TRBD1 | TRBJ1-1 | TRBV6-2/TRBV6-3 | . | CASSYTWGQQNTEAFF | TGTGCCAGCAGTTACACGTGGGGACAGCAAAACACTGAAGCTTTCTTT
. | TRBJ1-5 | TRBV4-2 | many | CASSQEEEGYQPQHF | TGTGCCAGCAGCCAAGAAGAGGAGGGATATCAGCCCCAGCATTTT
. | TRBJ1-2 | TRBV30 | . | CAWSGRLREGYTF | TGTGCCTGGAGTGGGCGGTTGAGGGAAGGCTACACCTTC
. | TRBJ2-5 | TRBV3-1/TRBV3-2 | . | CASSQDIRTEETQYF | TGTGCCAGCAGCCAAGATATTCGCACAGAAGAGACCCAGTACTTC
TRBD1 | TRBJ1-1 | TRBV29-1 | . | CSVLDRGRSGAEAFF | TGCAGCGTCTTAGACAGGGGTAGATCTGGGGCTGAAGCTTTCTTT
TRBD1 | TRBJ1-2 | TRBV12-3/TRBV12-4 | . | CASSLTRQGGYTF | TGTGCCAGCAGTTTAACCCGACAGGGTGGCTACACCTTC
TRBD2 | TRBJ2-1 | TRBV5-1 | . | CASRTSGGDDEQFF | TGCGCCAGCAGAACTAGCGGGGGGGATGATGAGCAGTTCTTC
TRBD1 | TRBJ1-2 | TRBV28 | . | CASSTSRRGFALYGYTF | TGTGCCAGCAGTACCTCCCGCAGGGGGTTCGCCTTGTATGGCTACACCTTC
TRBD1 | TRBJ1-2 | TRBV27 | . | CASSLKAGGIYGYTF | TGTGCCAGCAGTTTAAAGGCAGGGGGTATCTATGGCTACACCTTC
TRBD2 | TRBJ2-3 | TRBV28 | . | CASSLGTSGGSRTDTQYF | TGTGCCAGCAGTCTCGGGACTAGCGGGGGATCTCGCACAGATACGCAGTATTTT
. | TRBJ1-5 | TRBV12-3/TRBV12-4 | . | CASSGSSNQPQHF | TGTGCCAGCAGTGGCAGTAGCAATCAGCCCCAGCATTTT
. | TRBJ1-3 | TRBV6-2/TRBV6-3 | . | CASSARSVSGNTIYF | TGTGCCAGCAGCGCGAGATCTGTCTCTGGAAACACCATATATTTT
. | TRBJ1-5 | TRBV6-1 | . | CASSDLSWTAYNQPQHF | TGTGCCAGCAGTGATTTGTCATGGACAGCCTATAATCAGCCCCAGCATTTT
. | TRBJ1-4 | TRBV4-2 | . | CASSQDLGENEKLFF | TGTGCCAGCAGCCAAGATCTTGGAGAAAATGAAAAACTGTTTTTT
. | TRBJ1-5 | TRBV9 | . | CASSVAENQPQHF | TGTGCCAGCAGCGTAGCAGAAAATCAGCCCCAGCATTTT
TRBD2 | TRBJ2-1 | TRBV7-2 | . | CASSGSGGAYNEQFF | TGTGCCAGCAGCGGTAGCGGGGGGGCATACAATGAGCAGTTCTTC
. | TRBJ2-2 | TRBV5-1 | . | CASSLGEPTGELFF | TGCGCCAGCAGCTTGGGGGAGCCCACCGGGGAGCTGTTTTTT
TRBD1 | TRBJ1-2 | TRBV3-1/TRBV3-2 | . | CASSSGQGYGYTF | TGTGCCAGCAGCTCGGGACAGGGGTATGGCTACACCTTC
TRBD1 | TRBJ1-4 | TRBV6-5 | . | CASSSTHRGINEKLFF | TGTGCCAGCAGTTCAACTCACAGGGGGATTAATGAAAAACTGTTTTTT
. | TRBJ2-2 | TRBV6-5 | . | CARQGLSLGELFF | TGTGCCAGGCAGGGGCTAAGTTTGGGGGAGCTGTTTTTT
. | TRBJ1-1 | TRBV11-2 | . | CASSLVRQTEAFF | TGTGCCAGCAGCTTAGTGAGGCAGACTGAAGCTTTCTTT
TRBD2 | TRBJ2-1 | TRBV7-9 | . | CASTQSGGLYQYNEQFF | TGTGCCAGCACCCAGAGCGGGGGCCTCTATCAATACAATGAGCAGTTCTTC
. | TRBJ1-5 | TRBV2 | . | CASSESTRSGHFNQPQHF | TGTGCCAGCAGTGAAAGTACAAGGTCAGGACACTTCAATCAGCCCCAGCATTTT
. | TRBJ1-1 | TRBV3-1/TRBV3-2 | . | CASSQGGQGTEAFF | TGTGCCAGCAGCCAGGGGGGGCAGGGGACTGAAGCTTTCTTT
. | TRBJ1-1 | TRBV3-1/TRBV3-2 | . | CASSQGVSEAFF | TGTGCCAGCAGCCAAGGAGTTTCTGAAGCTTTCTTT
. | TRBJ2-1 | TRBV6-5 | . | CASSTQSSSYNEQFF | TGTGCCAGCAGCACACAATCAAGCTCCTACAATGAGCAGTTCTTC
TRBD1 | TRBJ2-3 | TRBV29-1 | . | CSAWGGQGPDTQYF | TGCAGCGCTTGGGGAGGACAGGGACCAGATACGCAGTATTTT
TRBD2 | TRBJ2-2 | TRBV19 | . | CASSRRLAGVNTGELFF | TGTGCCAGTAGTAGAAGACTAGCGGGGGTGAACACCGGGGAGCTGTTTTTT